What follows describes a single TCR beta chain. The data were taken from a study of shared clonotypes between healthy human individuals. This CDR3 comprises 14 residues. In germline, CDR1 is MNHEY, CDR2 SVGAGI. Trimming stripped 2 bases from V and 3 bases from J, with 8 bases between. It was across several immunoSEQ plates that each subset's genomic DNA was evenly split. Data came from immunoSEQ multiplex PCR; TCRdb stores just in-frame clones and leaves some out. Of approximately 1,500,000 clones in the sample, 95% to 99% were seen once. The sample consisted of naive CD4+ T cells sorted from blood. Subset in this sample: CD45RA+ positively selected. The genes are TRBV6-5 and TRBJ1-5, with D perhaps TRBD1 (5 bases). The receptor was derived from a man aged 25 to 40 in good health. The CDR3 DNA follows: TGTGCCAGCAGTTACAGGGGCGACAATCAGCCCCAGCATTTT. Its translation: CASSYRGDNQPQHF.